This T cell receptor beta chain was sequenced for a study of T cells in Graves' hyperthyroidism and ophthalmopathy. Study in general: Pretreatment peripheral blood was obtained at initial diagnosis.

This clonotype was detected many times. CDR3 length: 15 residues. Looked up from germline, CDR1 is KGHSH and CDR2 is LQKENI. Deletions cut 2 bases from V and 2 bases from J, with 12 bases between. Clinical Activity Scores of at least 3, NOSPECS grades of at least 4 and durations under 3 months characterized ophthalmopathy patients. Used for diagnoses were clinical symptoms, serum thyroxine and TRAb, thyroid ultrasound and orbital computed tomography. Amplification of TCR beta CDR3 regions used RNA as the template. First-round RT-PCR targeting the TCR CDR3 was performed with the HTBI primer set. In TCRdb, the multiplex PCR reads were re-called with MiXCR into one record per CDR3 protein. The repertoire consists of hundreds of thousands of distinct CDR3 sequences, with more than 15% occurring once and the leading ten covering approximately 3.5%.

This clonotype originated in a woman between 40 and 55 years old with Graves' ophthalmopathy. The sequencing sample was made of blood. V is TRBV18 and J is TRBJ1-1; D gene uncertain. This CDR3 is CASSPTRQSNTEAFF. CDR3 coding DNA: TGTGCCAGCTCACCAACGAGGCAGAGCAACACTGAAGCTTTCTTT.